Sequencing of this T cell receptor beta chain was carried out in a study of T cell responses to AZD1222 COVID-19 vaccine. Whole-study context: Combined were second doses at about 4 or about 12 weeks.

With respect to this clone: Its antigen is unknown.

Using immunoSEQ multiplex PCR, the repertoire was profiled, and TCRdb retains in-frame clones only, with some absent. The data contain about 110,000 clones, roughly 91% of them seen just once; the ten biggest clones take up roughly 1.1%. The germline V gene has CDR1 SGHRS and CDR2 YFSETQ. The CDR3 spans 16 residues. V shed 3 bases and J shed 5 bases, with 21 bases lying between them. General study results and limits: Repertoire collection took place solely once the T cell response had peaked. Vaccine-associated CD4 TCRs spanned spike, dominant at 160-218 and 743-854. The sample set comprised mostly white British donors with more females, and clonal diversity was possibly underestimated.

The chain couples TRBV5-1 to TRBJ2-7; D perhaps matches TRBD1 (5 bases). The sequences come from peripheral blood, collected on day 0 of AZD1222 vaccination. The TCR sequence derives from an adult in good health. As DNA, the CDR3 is TGCGCCAGCAGCTCATTGTTTGTCCAGGGAAGCGACGAGCAGTACTTC. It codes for CASSSLFVQGSDEQYF.